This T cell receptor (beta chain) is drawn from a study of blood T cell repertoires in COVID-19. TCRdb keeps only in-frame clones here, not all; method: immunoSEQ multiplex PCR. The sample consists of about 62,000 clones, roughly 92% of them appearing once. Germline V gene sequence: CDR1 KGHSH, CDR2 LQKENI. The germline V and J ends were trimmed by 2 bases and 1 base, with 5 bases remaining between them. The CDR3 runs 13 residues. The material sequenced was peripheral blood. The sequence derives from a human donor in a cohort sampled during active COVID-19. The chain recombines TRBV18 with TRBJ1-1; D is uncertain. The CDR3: CASSPSQNTEAFF. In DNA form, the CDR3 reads TGTGCCAGCTCACCATCCCAGAACACTGAAGCTTTCTTT.